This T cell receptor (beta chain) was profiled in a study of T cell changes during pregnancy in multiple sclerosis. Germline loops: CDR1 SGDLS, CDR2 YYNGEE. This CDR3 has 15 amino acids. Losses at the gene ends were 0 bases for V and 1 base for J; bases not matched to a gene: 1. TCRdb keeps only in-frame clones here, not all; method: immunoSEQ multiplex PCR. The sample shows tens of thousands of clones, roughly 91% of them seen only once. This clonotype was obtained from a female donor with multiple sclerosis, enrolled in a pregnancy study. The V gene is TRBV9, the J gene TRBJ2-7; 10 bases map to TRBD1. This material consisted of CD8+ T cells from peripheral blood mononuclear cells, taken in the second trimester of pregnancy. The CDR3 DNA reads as TGTGCCAGCAGCGTAGGGACAGGGGGGTCCTACGAGCAGTACTTC. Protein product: CASSVGTGGSYEQYF.